The next 11 T cell receptor beta chains were all read from a single sample in a study of T cells in Graves' hyperthyroidism and ophthalmopathy. TCR beta CDR3 regions were amplified from RNA. The TCR CDR3 was amplified in a first-round RT-PCR using the HTBI primer set. Each CDR3 protein gets one entry after TCRdb re-called the multiplex PCR reads with MiXCR. The data hold fewer than 650,000 distinct CDR3 sequences, with approximately 14% observed a single time. The sequencing sample was made of blood. These receptors were collected from a woman aged 18-29 years with Graves' ophthalmopathy.

This clonotype turned up a few times. The germline gene is not matched at one end of the junction; a read error may be the cause. J is TRBJ1-1 and V is TRBV3-1, with a weak D call TRBD1 (6 bases). Germline CDR1 and CDR2: LGHDT and YNNKEL (reference sequence). The CDR3 has 15 residues. CDR3 nucleotide sequence: TGTGCCAGCGGCCAAGGATCGACAGGGAACACTGAAGCTTTCTTT. This translates into CASGQGSTGNTEAFF.

V gene TRBV19 combines with J gene TRBJ1-2; no firm D call. The V gene lost 2 bases and the J gene lost 0 bases, with 7 bases spanning the gap. CDR1 and CDR2 from the germline V gene are LNHDA and SQIVND (reference sequence). The CDR3 consists of 14 residues. The CDR3 coding sequence is TGTGCCAGTAGTATACACATAGCTAACTATGGCTACACCTTC. Translation gives CASSIHIANYGYTF.

In this sample, this clonotype turned up a few times. The chain joins TRBV5-1 to TRBJ2-1; TRBD2 aligns across 14 bases. CDR3 length equals 15 residues. V was pared by 4 bases and J by 10 bases, with 7 bases of the junction left unmatched. CDR1 is SGHRS, CDR2 YFSETQ, per germline. The CDR3 DNA is TGCGCCAGCAGCCCGGGACTAGCGGGGGTAACGGAGCAGTTCTTC. Translating it yields CASSPGLAGVTEQFF. The entire variable domain, with the rest obtained from reference TRBV5-1 and TRBJ2-1, is as follows: KAGVTQTPRYLIKTRGQQVTLSCSPISGHRSVSWYQQTPGQGLQFLFEYFSETQRNKGNFPGRFSGRQFSNSRSEMNVSTLELGDSALYLCASSPGLAGVTEQFFGPGTRLTVL.

Only a few counts were recorded for this clonotype. This chain links TRBV9 with TRBJ2-5; maybe TRBD2 (5 bases). V lost 2 bases and J 0 bases, leaving 11 bases between the germline ends. The CDR3 covers 15 residues. CDR1 and CDR2 (germline): SGDLS, YYNGEE. The DNA of the CDR3 is TGTGCCAGCAGCGTCGGGGTGTCGGACCAAGAGACCCAGTACTTC. It is translated as CASSVGVSDQETQYF.

This clonotype was observed at least ten times. The genes are TRBV2 and TRBJ2-2; a weak D match, TRBD1 (6 bases). Germline values: CDR1 SNHLY, CDR2 FYNNEI. V lost 4 bases, J lost 6 bases, and 12 bases lay in between. This CDR3 comprises 14 residues. CDR3 region: CASSGQVAPGELFF. CDR3 sequence (DNA): TGTGCCAGCAGTGGACAGGTTGCACCCGGGGAGCTGTTTTTT.

The chain uses TRBV20-1 and TRBJ2-1, with TRBD2 matching 8 bases. This CDR3 contains 15 residues. Germline V gives CDR1 DFQATT, CDR2 SNEGSKA (reference sequence). V shed 1 base and J 5 bases; nucleotides not matched to a gene: 7. The CDR3 loop reads CSARGGGRLNNEQFF. The CDR3 DNA sequence: TGCAGTGCTAGAGGGGGCGGGAGGTTAAACAATGAGCAGTTCTTC.

This clonotype was seen at least ten times. The J gene is TRBJ2-3, the V gene TRBV3-1; 10 positions match TRBD2. The V gene's germline CDR1 is LGHDT and CDR2 YNNKEL (reference sequence). With V trimmed by 5 bases and J by 3 bases, 8 bases remained unmatched. This CDR3 region has 16 residues. The CDR3 spells CASSDGTSEITDTQYF. The CDR3 nucleotides are TGTGCCAGCAGCGACGGGACTAGCGAGATAACAGATACGCAGTATTTT.

V gene TRBV4-2 combines with J gene TRBJ2-1; D gene unclear. The CDR3 is 14 residues long. Germline V gives CDR1 LGHNA, CDR2 YNFKEQ. V lost 2 bases and J 6 bases, leaving 11 bases between the germline ends. CDR3 coding DNA: TGTGCCAGCAGCCAACCCCGAGGTAGCAATGAGCAGTTCTTC. Protein product: CASSQPRGSNEQFF.

This clonotype was picked up many times. The chain joins TRBV6-1 to TRBJ1-2; 8 bases agree with TRBD1. This CDR3 spans 12 amino acids. V gave up 7 bases and J gave up 7 bases; unmatched junction bases: 5. Germline V gene data show CDR1 as MNHNS and CDR2 as SASEGT. The CDR3 region has the DNA TGTGCCAGCAAGGGGACAGGCTCTGGCTACACCTTC. Translating gives CASKGTGSGYTF.

V and J are TRBV7-8 and TRBJ2-7; 7 nucleotides align to TRBD1. The length of the CDR3 is 14 residues. CDR1 is SGHVS and CDR2 is FQNEAQ in the germline V gene. With V trimmed by 3 bases and J by 3 bases, 5 bases remained unmatched. In nucleotides, the CDR3 is TGTGCCAGCAGCTTCTGGGACAGAAACTACGAGCAGTACTTC. As protein: CASSFWDRNYEQYF.

The sample holds many counts of this clonotype. V usage is TRBV6-1 and J usage is TRBJ1-6, with D maybe TRBD1 (5 bases). V lost 5 bases and J 4 bases, leaving 15 bases between the germline ends. The CDR3 totals 16 residues. CDR1 is MNHNS and CDR2 is SASEGT in the germline V gene. CDR3 DNA sequence: TGTGCCAGCAGTATACGGGACGGATCATATAATTCACCCCTCCACTTT. Protein product: CASSIRDGSYNSPLHF.